The 9 T cell receptor beta chains below come from one sample, sequenced in a study of shared clonotypes between healthy human individuals. Using immunoSEQ multiplex PCR, the repertoire was profiled, and TCRdb retains in-frame clones only, with some absent. Of roughly 2.4 million clones in the sample, 95% were seen once. Input material: naive CD4+ T cells sorted from blood. Subset of the sample: CD45RA+ positively selected. These receptor sequences come from a man between 18 and 35 years old in good health.

The chain carries TRBV5-5 and TRBJ1-5; 7 nucleotides align to TRBD1. Germline trimming cut 0 bases from V and 6 bases from J; bases unmatched to any gene: 3. Germline V gene sequence: CDR1 SGHKS, CDR2 YYEKEE (reference sequence). CDR3 length equals 14 residues. For the CDR3, the DNA is TGTGCCAGCAGCTTGGAGACAGGGACTCAGCCCCAGCATTTT. Translated: CASSLETGTQPQHF.

This chain joins TRBV5-6 and TRBJ2-2, with D hard to call. V gave up 2 bases and J gave up 7 bases, with 9 bases separating them. This CDR3 is 13 amino acids long. Germline assignment: CDR1 SGHDT and CDR2 YYEEEE. In DNA form, the CDR3 reads TGTGCCAGCAGCTTCGATAGGGACGGGGAGCTGTTTTTT. Encoded protein: CASSFDRDGELFF.

This rearrangement joins TRBV6-1 to TRBJ2-5; D remains ambiguous. Deletions cut 0 bases from V and 3 bases from J, with 11 bases between. CDR1 and CDR2 (germline): MNHNS, SASEGT. The CDR3 contains 15 residues. This CDR3 is CASSEAQRHEETQYF. The CDR3 DNA reads TGTGCCAGCAGTGAAGCGCAAAGGCACGAAGAGACCCAGTACTTC.

The chain has TRBV19 and TRBJ1-1; D remains ambiguous. The length of the CDR3 is 14 residues. The V end lost 7 bases, the J end lost 4 bases, and 16 bases lay between the germline ends. Per germline, CDR1 LNHDA and CDR2 SQIVND (reference sequence). This chain's CDR3 is CASIKGSAATEAFF. In DNA form, the CDR3 reads TGTGCCAGTATTAAAGGGTCGGCGGCCACTGAAGCTTTCTTT.

This clone was seen once. This rearrangement joins TRBV18 to TRBJ1-3, with a tentative D call TRBD1 (5 bases). The germline CDR1 and CDR2 sequences are KGHSH and LQKENI. The V and J ends lost 3 bases and 3 bases respectively, with 15 bases between them. The CDR3 is 16 residues long. The CDR3 protein is CASSPSRDLLGNTIYF. CDR3 nucleotides: TGTGCCAGCTCACCCTCTCGGGACCTGCTTGGAAACACCATATATTTT.

J is TRBJ2-7 and V is TRBV21-1; the table's D call TRBD2 went unverified against the DNA. TRBV21-1 is a listed pseudogene. The CDR3 extends over 15 amino acids. This chain's CDR3 is CASSIPGTGGREQYF. The CDR3 nucleotides are TGTGCCAGCAGCATCCCCGGGACGGGGGGAAGGGAGCAGTACTTC.

V gene TRBV15 combines with J gene TRBJ1-2; no definite D call. The CDR3 length is 12 residues. With 5 bases removed from V and 8 bases from J, the gap between germline ends came to 12 bases. CDR1 and CDR2 from the germline V gene are LNHNV and YYDKDF (reference sequence). Here the CDR3 DNA reads TGTGCCACCAGCGCCCAAAGGTTAGGCTACACCTTC. Translating gives CATSAQRLGYTF.

CDR3 in DNA: TGTGCCAGCAGCCGCGGGCCAGGGACTAATGAAAAACTGTTTTTT. Translated, it gives CASSRGPGTNEKLFF. The chain combines TRBV5-4 with TRBJ1-4; tentative D call: TRBD1 (5 bases). Germline values: CDR1 SGHNT, CDR2 YYREEE (reference sequence). CDR3 length: 15 amino acids. The germline V and J ends were trimmed by 4 bases and 2 bases, with 12 bases remaining between them.

The gene calls are TRBV19 and TRBJ2-2, with 12 bases lining up with TRBD1. The V gene's germline CDR1 is LNHDA and CDR2 SQIVND (reference sequence). V shed 4 bases, J shed 6 bases, and the junction held 6 bases outside the gene matches. The CDR3 spans 16 residues. CDR3 residues: CASSKPGQGAPGELFF. As DNA, the CDR3 is TGTGCCAGTAGTAAACCGGGACAGGGGGCTCCCGGGGAGCTGTTTTTT.